Presented here are 27 T cell receptor beta chains from one specimen sequenced in a study of T cell therapy after organ transplantation. These receptors' targets are unknown. Time point here: 20-29 weeks after completion of therapy. Sequencing was performed with immunoSEQ multiplex PCR; in TCRdb, only in-frame clones are kept and a portion is missing. The sample has about 21,000 clones, roughly 84% seen once. Sequences were derived from CD8+ T cells from blood, sampled after autologous CMV-specific T cell therapy. Every receptor here comes from a human patient who had received a solid organ transplant and had CMV disease. These T cells may partly come from the graft donor.

The chain uses TRBV12-1 and TRBJ2-7; whether TRBD2, the table's D call, matches the DNA was not checked. TRBV12-1 is marked as a pseudogene. The CDR3 is 13 residues long. CDR3 nucleotides: TGTGCCAGCATATCGGGGGTCAACTACGAGCAGTACTTC. It codes for CASISGVNYEQYF.

This clone was observed a handful of times. This sequence joins TRBV5-1 and TRBJ2-7; maybe TRBD2 (5 bases). CDR1 and CDR2 from the germline V gene are SGHRS and YFSETQ. The V gene lost 6 bases and the J gene lost 3 bases, with 13 bases spanning the gap. CDR3 length: 13 residues. CDR3 loop: CASKSGIRYEQYF. DNA for the CDR3: TGCGCCAGCAAGTCCGGGATTCGCTACGAGCAGTACTTC.

This clone is a singleton in its sample. The chain has TRBV4-1 and TRBJ2-5; D ambiguous. The CDR3 consists of 13 residues. Germline V gene data show CDR1 as MGHRA and CDR2 as YSYEKL. With 1 base removed from V and 5 bases from J, the gap between germline ends came to 8 bases. The DNA of the CDR3 is TGCGCCAGCAGCCAAGGGGTCACGGAGACCCAGTACTTC. Amino acid sequence: CASSQGVTETQYF.

The chain links TRBV6-5 to TRBJ1-1; no firm D call. The CDR3 is 13 amino acids. Per the germline V gene, CDR1 is MNHEY and CDR2 is SVGAGI. V was shortened by 1 base and J by 1 base, with 4 bases between the two germline ends. The CDR3 DNA follows: TGTGCCAGCAGTTACTGGGGGAACACTGAAGCTTTCTTT. Its translation is CASSYWGNTEAFF.

This clone is a singleton in its sample. CDR3: CASSPPRDRGTYEQYF. DNA of the CDR3: TGCGCCAGCAGCCCGCCCCGGGACAGGGGTACCTACGAGCAGTACTTC. The chain carries TRBV5-1 and TRBJ2-7; 10 bases map to TRBD1. This CDR3 is built from 16 residues. V trimming: 4 bases; J trimming: 2 bases; junction bases outside the gene matches: 9. Germline V lookup: CDR1 SGHRS, CDR2 YFSETQ. The full variable domain, in which reference TRBV5-1 and TRBJ2-7 provide the parts outside the CDR3, is KAGVTQTPRYLIKTRGQQVTLSCSPISGHRSVSWYQQTPGQGLQFLFEYFSETQRNKGNFPGRFSGRQFSNSRSEMNVSTLELGDSALYLCASSPPRDRGTYEQYFGPGTRLTVT.

V gene TRBV5-6 combines with J gene TRBJ2-1, with D uncertain. Trimming took 4 bases from V and 0 from J, leaving 8 bases between them. Germline-derived CDR1 and CDR2 are SGHDT and YYEEEE. The CDR3 totals 14 residues. The CDR3 DNA sequence: TGTGCCAGCAGCACCACGGTCTCCTACAATGAGCAGTTCTTC. Translation gives CASSTTVSYNEQFF. The full variable domain, rest sourced from reference TRBV5-6 and TRBJ2-1, is DAGVTQSPTHLIKTRGQQVTLRCSPKSGHDTVSWYQQALGQGPQFIFQYYEEEERQRGNFPDRFSGHQFPNYSSELNVNALLLGDSALYLCASSTTVSYNEQFFGPGTRLTVL.

The genes are TRBV7-2 and TRBJ1-1, with D uncertain. V was trimmed by 9 bases and J by 4 bases, leaving 9 bases between them. The CDR3 is made up of 11 amino acids. Germline V gene data show CDR1 as SGHTA and CDR2 as FQGNSA. CDR3 in amino acids: CARLTGTEAFF. Here the CDR3 DNA reads TGTGCCAGATTAACTGGCACTGAAGCTTTCTTT.

This sequence joins TRBV5-1 and TRBJ1-4; D ambiguous. The V gene's germline CDR1 is SGHRS and CDR2 YFSETQ. This CDR3 has 14 amino acids. V was cut by 1 base and J by 3 bases, with 7 bases left in between. The CDR3 bases are TGCGCCAGCAGCTTGTCGGGATCTAATGAAAAACTGTTTTTT. This gives the protein CASSLSGSNEKLFF. The whole variable domain, remainder taken from reference TRBV5-1 and TRBJ1-4, is KAGVTQTPRYLIKTRGQQVTLSCSPISGHRSVSWYQQTPGQGLQFLFEYFSETQRNKGNFPGRFSGRQFSNSRSEMNVSTLELGDSALYLCASSLSGSNEKLFFGSGTQLSVL.

This chain connects TRBV9 to TRBJ2-1, with D tentatively TRBD2 (5 bases). V was clipped by 0 bases and J by 8 bases, with 12 bases between them. The germline V gene encodes CDR1 SGDLS and CDR2 YYNGEE. The CDR3 consists of 14 residues. The CDR3 loop reads CASSVGEPVYEQFF. The CDR3 DNA follows: TGTGCCAGCAGCGTAGGGGAGCCGGTTTATGAGCAGTTCTTC.

Concerning this clone itself: The same CDR3 arises from other DNA sequences in this sample as well. The V gene is TRBV6-4, the J gene TRBJ2-3, with 9 bases that match TRBD1. The germline gives CDR1 MRHNA, CDR2 SNTAGT. The CDR3 spans 15 residues. J was trimmed by 4 bases and V by 0 bases; bases with no gene match: 2. The CDR3 sequence: CASSDSTGGADTQYF. CDR3 coding DNA: TGTGCCAGCAGTGACTCAACAGGGGGCGCAGATACGCAGTATTTT.

V and J are TRBV9 and TRBJ1-4; possibly TRBD1 for D (6 bases). V lost 1 base and J lost 3, with 10 bases in between. Germline CDR1 is SGDLS and CDR2 is YYNGEE. The CDR3 runs 15 residues. The CDR3 bases are TGTGCCAGCAGCGTAAGGGGGGAAGCTAATGAAAAACTGTTTTTT. It translates to CASSVRGEANEKLFF.

The CDR3, as DNA: TGTGCCAGCAGCCAAGATCATGGGGGTTCCTCCTACAATGAGCAGTTCTTC. Amino acids: CASSQDHGGSSYNEQFF. The chain uses TRBV4-2 and TRBJ2-1; either TRBD1 or TRBD2 may supply D (5 bases each). Trimming took off 0 bases at V and 0 bases at J, with 12 bases between the two ends. Germline V lookup: CDR1 LGHNA, CDR2 YNFKEQ. The CDR3 is 17 amino acids.

The gene calls are TRBV6-1 and TRBJ1-5; D might be TRBD1 (6 bases). The CDR3 consists of 15 residues. The V gene's germline CDR1 is MNHNS and CDR2 SASEGT. The V end lost 1 base, the J end lost 7 bases, and 14 bases lay between the germline ends. The CDR3 sequence: CASSEEEGGGQPQHF. The CDR3 nucleotides are TGTGCCAGCAGTGAAGAAGAGGGGGGGGGCCAGCCCCAGCATTTT.

V gene TRBV7-8 combines with J gene TRBJ2-7; unclear D gene. Germline V CDR1 and CDR2: SGHVS, FQNEAQ. This CDR3 contains 12 residues. Trimming pared 1 base from V and 5 bases from J, leaving 6 bases between. The CDR3 region has the DNA TGTGCCAGCAGCTTAGTCGGTAACGAGCAGTACTTC. Amino acids: CASSLVGNEQYF.

The chain has TRBV2 and TRBJ1-1, with 7 bases that match TRBD1. This CDR3 contains 16 residues. Trimming removed 1 base from V and 0 bases from J; junction bases left unmatched: 5. Germline V gene sequence: CDR1 SNHLY, CDR2 FYNNEI. The chain's CDR3 is CASSEGTGLMNTEAFF. The CDR3 bases are TGTGCCAGCAGTGAAGGGACAGGACTCATGAACACTGAAGCTTTCTTT.

V gene TRBV9 combines with J gene TRBJ2-2; perhaps TRBD1 as D (7 bases). Germline CDR1 is SGDLS and CDR2 is YYNGEE. The CDR3 contains 16 residues. Trimming took off 5 bases at V and 4 bases at J, with 18 bases between the two ends. CDR3 sequence: CASSPAGQKFTGELFF. The CDR3 DNA follows: TGTGCCAGCAGTCCGGCGGGACAGAAATTCACCGGGGAGCTGTTTTTT.

This chain uses TRBV27 with TRBJ2-7; D is unresolved. The ends were cut back, 3 bases at V and 2 bases at J, with 8 bases in the middle. CDR3 length: 13 residues. Germline loops: CDR1 MNHEY, CDR2 SMNVEV (reference sequence). The CDR3 region has the DNA TGTGCCAGCAGTTTGAAGATAACCTACGAGCAGTACTTC. Residues: CASSLKITYEQYF.

The rearrangement links TRBV4-3 to TRBJ2-2; no clear D. This CDR3 comprises 14 residues. The V end was cut by 2 bases, the J end by 8 bases, with 12 bases between. Germline CDR1 reads LGHNA; CDR2 reads YSLEER. In DNA form, the CDR3 reads TGCGCCAGCAGCCAAACCCACTCCGGAGGGGAGCTGTTTTTT. This gives the protein CASSQTHSGGELFF.

This clone was recorded only once. A read error may explain this, as a much larger clone is one base away. The sample has other DNA sequences that encode this CDR3 too. J is TRBJ2-7 and V is TRBV13; the D is unclear. V lost 4 bases and J 6 bases, leaving 7 bases between the germline ends. There are 11 residues in the CDR3. Germline assignment: CDR1 PRHDT and CDR2 FYEKMQ (reference sequence). The CDR3 coding sequence is TGTGCCAGCAGCTCTCTGGGCGAGCAGTACTTC. It encodes CASSSLGEQYF.

The CDR3, as DNA: TGTGCCAGCAGCTTAGATACTAGCTGGGGAGATACGCAGTATTTT. Protein product: CASSLDTSWGDTQYF. The chain couples TRBV13 to TRBJ2-3, with a possible D match to TRBD2 (6 bases). The CDR3 has 15 amino acids. Trimming removed 1 base at V and 5 bases at J, with 13 bases between. The V gene's germline CDR1 is PRHDT and CDR2 FYEKMQ (reference sequence).

The chain combines TRBV4-1 with TRBJ2-2, with unresolved D. V lost 0 bases to trimming and J lost 8 bases, with 4 bases between them. The CDR3 runs 12 residues. Germline lookup yields CDR1 MGHRA and CDR2 YSYEKL. CDR3 bases: TGCGCCAGCAGCCAAGATCTTGGGGAGCTGTTTTTT. This sequence encodes CASSQDLGELFF.

The chain couples TRBV27 to TRBJ2-7, with D possibly being TRBD1 or TRBD2 (5 bases each). The V and J ends lost 0 bases and 4 bases respectively, with 7 bases between them. The germline V gene has CDR1 MNHEY and CDR2 SMNVEV (reference sequence). The CDR3 spans 13 residues. Written as DNA, the CDR3 is TGTGCCAGCAGTTTATCGGGGGAATACGAGCAGTACTTC. Translated: CASSLSGEYEQYF.

This clone was detected a few times. The rearrangement links TRBV6-4 to TRBJ2-1; TRBD2 matches at 11 bases. Germline assignment: CDR1 MRHNA and CDR2 SNTAGT. V lost 0 bases, J lost 9 bases, and 1 base stayed unmatched. The CDR3 totals 14 residues. In DNA, the CDR3 is TGTGCCAGCAGTGACTCGCTAGCGGGGGGTGAGCAGTTCTTC. It yields the protein CASSDSLAGGEQFF.

For this clone: One end of the junction varies from germline; a read error may be responsible. J is TRBJ1-1 and V is TRBV28; no firm D call. This CDR3 is built from 14 residues. The germline CDR1 and CDR2 sequences are MDHEN and SYDVKM. The CDR3 spells CVSSFPRLNTEAFF. CDR3 sequence (DNA): TGTGTCAGCAGTTTCCCCCGCTTGAACACTGAAGCTTTCTTT.

The chain employs TRBV4-1 and TRBJ2-2, with D possibly matching TRBD1 (6 bases). Between the trimmed V and J ends, which lost 3 bases and 5 bases, there was a span of 19 bases. CDR1 and CDR2 from the germline V gene are MGHRA and YSYEKL. The CDR3 is 17 amino acids. This CDR3 is CASSQIQGSVGTGELFF. The CDR3 DNA reads as TGCGCCAGCAGCCAGATACAGGGCTCCGTAGGGACCGGGGAGCTGTTTTTT.

The rearrangement uses TRBV9 and TRBJ2-2; unclear D gene. V was trimmed by 4 bases and J by 1 base, leaving 11 bases between them. The CDR3 extends over 15 amino acids. Germline V lookup: CDR1 SGDLS, CDR2 YYNGEE. The CDR3 loop is CASSLHGGNTGELFF. CDR3 sequence (DNA): TGTGCCAGCAGCCTCCATGGCGGGAACACCGGGGAGCTGTTTTTT.

This clone has more than one count but fewer than ten. The chain recombines TRBV11-2 with TRBJ2-7; D not resolved. V gave up 0 bases and J gave up 3 bases, with 0 bases separating them. This CDR3 contains 11 residues. Germline V gene sequence: CDR1 SGHAT, CDR2 FQNNGV. The chain's CDR3 is CASSLDYEQYF. CDR3 coding DNA: TGTGCCAGCAGCTTAGACTACGAGCAGTACTTC.